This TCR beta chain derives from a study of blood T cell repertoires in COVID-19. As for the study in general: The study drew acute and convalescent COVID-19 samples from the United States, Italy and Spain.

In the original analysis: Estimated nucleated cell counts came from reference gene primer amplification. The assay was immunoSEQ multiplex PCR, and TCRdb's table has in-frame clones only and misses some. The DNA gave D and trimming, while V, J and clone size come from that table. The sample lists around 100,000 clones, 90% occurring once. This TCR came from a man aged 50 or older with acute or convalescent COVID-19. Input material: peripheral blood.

CDR3 sequence reads: CASSPLAIGVGSPLHF. Here the CDR3 DNA reads TGTGCCAGCTCACCCCTTGCGATAGGGGTGGGTTCACCCCTCCACTTT. J is TRBJ1-6 and V is TRBV18; perhaps TRBD1 as D (5 bases). This CDR3 region has 16 residues. V shed 3 bases and J shed 9 bases, with 18 bases lying between them. The germline CDR1 and CDR2 sequences are KGHSH and LQKENI. The full variable domain, its missing parts supplied by reference TRBV18 and TRBJ1-6, is NAGVMQNPRHLVRRRGQEARLRCSPMKGHSHVYWYRQLPEEGLKFMVYLQKENIIDESGMPKERFSAEFPKEGPSILRIQQVVRGDSAAYFCASSPLAIGVGSPLHFGNGTRLTVT.